Below are 31 T cell receptor beta chains sequenced from a single sample in a study of regulatory T cells in long-lasting Graves disease. Building of the TCR beta libraries involved iRepertoire HTBI primers and Arm-PCR of CDR3 regions. TCRdb itself ran the multiplex PCR reads through MiXCR, one entry per CDR3 protein. The data contain approximately 350,000 distinct CDR3 sequences, approximately 15% of them singletons. Documented time point: newly diagnosed GD, antithyroid drugs for less than 3 months. PBMC-derived RNA was used for the TCR library. The same specimen was also included in a second study, on T cells in Graves' hyperthyroidism and ophthalmopathy.

The starting material was peripheral blood mononuclear cells (PBMCs), obtained at new diagnosis, from a patient treated with antithyroid drugs. The receptors originated from a man in his forties with Graves disease.

The gene calls are TRBV28 and TRBJ2-1; 8 bases map to TRBD2. The length of the CDR3 is 16 residues. Trimming took 7 bases from V and 3 from J; bases not matched to a gene: 11. From germline, CDR1 is MDHEN and CDR2 SYDVKM. CDR3 protein: CASTNPLRGVYNEQFF. CDR3 in DNA: TGTGCCAGCACCAACCCGCTGCGGGGGGTCTACAATGAGCAGTTCTTC.

This clonotype was seen a handful of times. Being one base from a much bigger clone, this may be a read error. The chain combines TRBV9 with TRBJ2-3, with no clear D. The CDR3 is 13 amino acids. The germline V gene has CDR1 SGDLS and CDR2 YYNGEE. V lost 1 base and J lost 0, with 3 bases in between. The CDR3 spells CASSVMSTDTQYF. In DNA form, the CDR3 reads TGTGCCAGCAGCGTAATGAGCACAGATACGCAGTATTTT.

The J gene is TRBJ1-1, the V gene TRBV18; D remains unclear. V was trimmed by 3 bases and J by 1 base, leaving 12 bases between them. Germline CDR1 is KGHSH and CDR2 is LQKENI. There are 15 residues in the CDR3. CDR3 amino acids: CASSPFGDKNTEAFF. The CDR3 DNA follows: TGTGCCAGCTCACCGTTCGGAGACAAGAACACTGAAGCTTTCTTT.

The count of this clonotype is one. This sequence joins TRBV24-1 and TRBJ2-3; 7 bases fit TRBD1. V lost 1 base, J lost 4 bases, and 7 bases stayed unmatched. The V gene's germline CDR1 is KGHDR and CDR2 SFDVKD. The CDR3 totals 16 residues. For the CDR3, the DNA is TGTGCCACCAGTGATTTTCGGGACAGTACTTCAGATACGCAGTATTTT. As protein: CATSDFRDSTSDTQYF.

In this sample, this clonotype turned up many times. This chain joins TRBV7-9 and TRBJ1-2; 9 bases line up with TRBD1. Germline V gene lookup returns CDR1 SEHNR and CDR2 FQNEAQ (reference sequence). V gave up 5 bases and J gave up 6 bases; unmatched junction bases: 4. The CDR3 length is 13 residues. CDR3 region: CASSATGGNGYTF. CDR3 coding DNA: TGTGCCAGCAGCGCCACAGGGGGCAATGGCTACACCTTC.

This clonotype has ten or more counts. J is TRBJ2-5 and V is TRBV20-1; D might be TRBD2 (7 bases). V lost 6 bases and J lost 4, with 15 bases in between. Germline V lookup: CDR1 DFQATT, CDR2 SNEGSKA (reference sequence). The CDR3 loop spans 13 amino acids. The chain's CDR3 is CSAGPGGRETQYF. The CDR3 region has the DNA TGCAGTGCCGGGCCGGGGGGCCGAGAGACCCAGTACTTC.

This clonotype was counted at least ten times. The J gene is TRBJ2-1, the V gene TRBV7-3, with 7 bases identical to TRBD2. V gave up 4 bases and J gave up 8 bases; unmatched junction bases: 8. This CDR3 comprises 14 residues. The germline gives CDR1 SGHTA, CDR2 FQGTGA. CDR3 DNA sequence: TGTGCCAGCAGCTCAGGGCGACTAGCCGATGAGCAGTTCTTC. It codes for CASSSGRLADEQFF.

Only one count was recorded for this clonotype. The chain carries TRBV27 and TRBJ1-1; no definite D call. Trimming pared 5 bases from V and 1 base from J, leaving 8 bases between. Germline assignment: CDR1 MNHEY and CDR2 SMNVEV (reference sequence). The CDR3 covers 13 residues. CDR3 protein: CASSHRENTEAFF. CDR3 in DNA: TGTGCCAGCAGTCATAGGGAGAACACTGAAGCTTTCTTT.

Many counts were recorded for this clonotype. The V gene is TRBV18, the J gene TRBJ2-5; maybe TRBD2 (6 bases). The CDR3 is 13 amino acids. The germline V and J ends were trimmed by 8 bases and 5 bases, with 15 bases remaining between them. The germline V gene has CDR1 KGHSH and CDR2 LQKENI. Here the CDR3 reads CASSLGTRETQYF. For the CDR3, the DNA is TGTGCCAGCAGCCTTGGGACTCGGGAGACCCAGTACTTC.

This clonotype has a count of ten or more. This chain connects TRBV29-1 to TRBJ2-1, with TRBD1 matching over 8 bases. CDR1 and CDR2 (germline): SQVTM, ANQGSEA. Trimming at V came to 6 bases and at J to 10 bases, leaving 5 bases not matched to a gene. The CDR3 sequence is 11 residues long. CDR3 nucleotide sequence: TGCAGCGTAGCGACAGGGGACGAGCAGTTCTTC. The encoded protein is CSVATGDEQFF.

This clonotype occurred many times. This rearrangement joins TRBV7-2 to TRBJ2-5; D is unclear. V was clipped by 0 bases and J by 4 bases, with 12 bases between them. The CDR3 covers 15 residues. Per the germline V gene, CDR1 is SGHTA and CDR2 is FQGNSA. CDR3 in amino acids: CASSLAGRTGETQYF. CDR3 coding DNA: TGTGCCAGCAGCTTAGCGGGTCGGACGGGAGAGACCCAGTACTTC.

This clonotype was seen repeatedly, ten times or more. This chain uses TRBV2 with TRBJ2-7; D not resolved. CDR1 and CDR2 (germline): SNHLY, FYNNEI. The V gene lost 6 bases and the J gene lost 1 base, with 19 bases spanning the gap. The CDR3 is 16 amino acids. The CDR3 region has the DNA TGTGCCAGCAGCCCCCGGCCGGGCGTAGTATCCTACGAGCAGTACTTC. It encodes CASSPRPGVVSYEQYF.

This clonotype has only a few counts. V and J are TRBV7-9 and TRBJ1-4, with a weak D call TRBD1 (5 bases). This CDR3 has 18 amino acids. The ends were cut back, 5 bases at V and 8 bases at J, with 27 bases in the middle. Germline values: CDR1 SEHNR, CDR2 FQNEAQ (reference sequence). CDR3 bases: TGTGCCAGCAGCCGCCTCGAATCGGGACGGAGAGGGATAGAAAAACTGTTTTTT. Its protein is CASSRLESGRRGIEKLFF.

Ten or more counts support this clonotype. This rearrangement joins TRBV16 to TRBJ1-4; D might be TRBD1 (6 bases). The V and J ends lost 4 bases and 6 bases respectively, with 15 bases between them. The CDR3 is 15 amino acids. Germline CDR1 reads KGHSY; CDR2 reads FQNENV. The CDR3 is CASSPGTRMDEKLFF. The CDR3 bases are TGTGCCAGCAGCCCAGGGACACGAATGGATGAAAAACTGTTTTTT.

This clonotype has a count of ten or more. V is TRBV5-1 and J is TRBJ2-1, with unresolved D. The V end was cut by 4 bases, the J end by 0 bases, with 14 bases between. Germline CDR1 reads SGHRS; CDR2 reads YFSETQ. The CDR3 length is 16 residues. The CDR3 region is CASSPGPSGSYNEQFF. The CDR3 DNA is TGCGCCAGCAGCCCTGGACCATCCGGCTCCTACAATGAGCAGTTCTTC.

This clonotype was counted at least ten times. V gene TRBV7-9 combines with J gene TRBJ2-1, with 7 bases matching TRBD1. Germline values: CDR1 SEHNR, CDR2 FQNEAQ (reference sequence). Unmatched junction bases numbered 7, after V lost 6 bases and J lost 5 bases. The CDR3 has 14 residues. The CDR3 region is CASRPDRAHNEQFF. CDR3 DNA sequence: TGTGCCAGCAGACCAGACAGGGCGCACAATGAGCAGTTCTTC.

The V call is TRBV9, the J call TRBJ2-2; a weak D match, TRBD1 (6 bases). The CDR3 consists of 16 residues. Germline lookup yields CDR1 SGDLS and CDR2 YYNGEE. The V gene lost 3 bases and the J gene lost 3 bases, with 15 bases spanning the gap. The DNA for the CDR3 is TGTGCCAGCAGCGCGACTGTGGACAGCTACACCGGGGAGCTGTTTTTT. It is translated as CASSATVDSYTGELFF.

With regard to this clonotype: This clone may be a read error of a much larger clone one base away. The rearrangement links TRBV20-1 to TRBJ2-5; D ambiguous. Germline lookup yields CDR1 DFQATT and CDR2 SNEGSKA (reference sequence). This CDR3 region has 13 residues. DNA for the CDR3: TGCAGTGCTTCCCGAGCCCGACGAGCAAACCAGTGCTTC. It is translated as CSASRARRANQCF.

The chain is built from TRBV20-1 and TRBJ2-7; D is possibly TRBD2 (6 bases). Looked up from germline, CDR1 is DFQATT and CDR2 is SNEGSKA (reference sequence). CDR3 length equals 15 residues. Trimming cost V 4 bases and J 3 bases, with 19 bases left between them. CDR3 coding DNA: TGCAGTGCTATCCCAGCTGGCGGGGAAATCTACGAGCAGTACTTC. It codes for CSAIPAGGEIYEQYF.

This clonotype showed up just a few times. The chain has TRBV6-1 and TRBJ2-3, with 7 bases that match TRBD1. The junction had 4 bases not matched to a gene; V was cut back by 7 bases and J by 9 bases. The CDR3 is made up of 11 amino acids. Germline-derived CDR1 and CDR2 are MNHNS and SASEGT. For the CDR3, the DNA is TGTGCCAGCAATGACAGGGTGACGCAGTATTTT. Protein product: CASNDRVTQYF.

This chain connects TRBV25-1 to TRBJ2-2, with a possible D match to TRBD2 (6 bases). Germline V gene lookup returns CDR1 MGHDK and CDR2 SYGVNS. The V and J ends lost 1 base and 0 bases respectively, with 9 bases between them. The CDR3 runs 16 residues. The CDR3 here is CASSEWGTPNTGELFF. CDR3 coding DNA: TGTGCCAGCAGTGAATGGGGGACTCCGAACACCGGGGAGCTGTTTTTT.

This sequence joins TRBV19 and TRBJ2-6; D is unresolved. The CDR3 is 15 amino acids. Germline CDR1 is LNHDA and CDR2 is SQIVND (reference sequence). V dropped 6 bases and J dropped 0 bases, with 9 bases sitting between them. This chain's CDR3 is CASSRQHSGANVLTF. CDR3 in DNA: TGTGCCAGTAGCCGGCAACACTCTGGGGCCAACGTCCTGACTTTC.

In this sample, this clonotype turned up a few times. V usage is TRBV2 and J usage is TRBJ2-7; D is undetermined. Per germline, CDR1 SNHLY and CDR2 FYNNEI. The CDR3 sequence is 11 residues long. The germline V and J ends were trimmed by 8 bases and 0 bases, with 5 bases remaining between them. The CDR3 bases are TGTGCCAGCGCGAGCTCCTACGAGCAGTACTTC. Its protein product is CASASSYEQYF.

This clonotype was recorded many times. This sequence joins TRBV12-3 or TRBV12-4 and TRBJ2-2; no definite D call. Trimming pared 4 bases from V and 4 bases from J, leaving 10 bases between. The CDR3 has 14 amino acids. The CDR3 loop reads CASSSTGRTGELFF. The CDR3 DNA reads TGTGCCAGCAGTTCGACTGGCCGCACCGGGGAGCTGTTTTTT.

The chain links TRBV7-3 to TRBJ1-2, with 7 bases fitting TRBD1. The CDR3 contains 13 residues. Per the germline V gene, CDR1 is SGHTA and CDR2 is FQGTGA. The junction had 7 bases not matched to a gene; V was cut back by 5 bases and J by 7 bases. The CDR3 bases are TGTGCCAGCAGCCAAGGACAGGCGAGTGGCTACACCTTC. Its translation: CASSQGQASGYTF.

DNA of the CDR3: TGTGCCTGGAGTGACAGGGGTGATCAGCCCCAGCATTTT. Its protein is CAWSDRGDQPQHF. The V and J genes are TRBV30 and TRBJ1-5; TRBD1 agrees at 7 bases. CDR1 is GTSNPN and CDR2 is SVGIG in the germline V gene (reference sequence). The CDR3 covers 13 residues. V gave up 1 base and J gave up 5 bases; unmatched junction bases: 2. The complete variable domain, with remaining parts taken from reference TRBV30 and TRBJ1-5, reads SQTIHQWPATLVQPVGSPLSLECTVEGTSNPNLYWYRQAAGRGLQLLFYSVGIGQISSEVPQNLSASRPQDRQFILSSKKLLLSDSGFYLCAWSDRGDQPQHFGDGTRLSIL.

This chain links TRBV9 with TRBJ1-3; D ambiguous. Germline lookup yields CDR1 SGDLS and CDR2 YYNGEE. Trimming cost V 0 bases and J 0 bases, with 4 bases left between them. There are 14 residues in the CDR3. CDR3 protein: CASSVERSGNTIYF. In DNA, the CDR3 is TGTGCCAGCAGCGTAGAGCGCTCTGGAAACACCATATATTTT.

This clonotype appeared a few times. The V call is TRBV29-1, the J call TRBJ2-2, with TRBD1 as a possible D gene (6 bases). CDR1 and CDR2 from the germline V gene are SQVTM and ANQGSEA. The V gene lost 6 bases and the J gene lost 3 bases, with 11 bases spanning the gap. The CDR3 totals 13 residues. The chain's CDR3 is CSVFRTDTGELFF. The DNA of the CDR3 is TGCAGCGTCTTTCGGACAGACACCGGGGAGCTGTTTTTT.

This clonotype occurred a few times. This chain links TRBV7-3 with TRBJ2-6; D gene unclear. This CDR3 has 15 residues. Looked up from germline, CDR1 is SGHTA and CDR2 is FQGTGA. Trimming removed 1 base from V and 1 base from J, with 5 bases in between. The CDR3: CASSLSLSGANVLTF. The CDR3 DNA reads TGTGCCAGCAGCTTAAGCTTATCTGGGGCCAACGTCCTGACTTTC.

This clonotype was counted many times. The chain recombines TRBV20-1 with TRBJ2-7; D is perhaps TRBD2 (5 bases). This CDR3 region has 12 residues. Trimming removed 2 bases from V and 6 bases from J, with 11 bases in between. CDR1 is DFQATT and CDR2 is SNEGSKA in the germline V gene (reference sequence). CDR3 region: CSARLRGGEQYF. Written as DNA, the CDR3 is TGCAGTGCTAGACTACGCGGAGGCGAGCAGTACTTC.

This clonotype was picked up a small number of times. The chain carries TRBV27 and TRBJ2-7; unclear D gene. From germline, CDR1 is MNHEY and CDR2 SMNVEV (reference sequence). This CDR3 comprises 12 residues. V shed 4 bases and J shed 2 bases, with 6 bases lying between them. The CDR3 DNA sequence: TGTGCCAGCAGTTCCCAGCCCTACGAGCAGTACTTC. Residues: CASSSQPYEQYF.